This T cell receptor (beta chain) was sequenced for a study of sequential checkpoint blockade in melanoma. Trimming took off 4 bases at V and 8 bases at J, with 14 bases between the two ends. The V gene's germline CDR1 is SGHNT and CDR2 YENEEA. The CDR3 loop spans 13 amino acids. TCRdb keeps only in-frame clones here, not all; method: immunoSEQ multiplex PCR. The table includes 10,000 to 15,000 clones, about 72% detected once. Treatment here: randomized to nivolumab then ipilimumab (arm A) or the reverse (arm B). The clonotype originates from a human patient with melanoma. Some clones in this sample may be carry-over from other donors' samples. The chain carries TRBV11-3 and TRBJ1-2; D gene ambiguous. The sample in question was CD8+ T cells sorted from blood (inferred from file names), obtained from a patient given nivolumab and ipilimumab in sequence. CDR3 nucleotides: TGTGCCAGCAGCTCGGGGTCACGGAGGGGCTACACCTTC. Encoded protein: CASSSGSRRGYTF.